The 5 T cell receptor beta chains below come from one sample, sequenced in a study of glioma-infiltrating T cells. The iRepertoire nested amplicon-rescue multiplex PCR amplified TCR alpha and beta CDR3s from RNA. Each CDR3 protein gets one entry after TCRdb re-called the multiplex PCR reads with MiXCR. The sample lists approximately 190,000 distinct CDR3 sequences, about 31% seen once, with roughly 21% in the top ten. Material for sequencing was glioma tissue, nonneoplastic brain tissue, or PBMCs (not recorded which). The receptors come from a human donor with low-grade glioma or glioblastoma, undergoing nonglioma brain surgery, or in good health (not recorded which).

As for this clonotype: A much bigger clone sits one base away, suggesting this may be a read error. The rearrangement uses TRBV4-3 and TRBJ1-5, with 8 bases aligning to TRBD1. CDR1 LGHNA and CDR2 YSLEER come from the germline V gene. This CDR3 has 14 amino acids. The CDR3 DNA reads TGCGCCAGCAGCCAAGAGGACAGGGCCCAGCACCAGCATTTT. It specifies CASSQEDRAQHQHF.

This clonotype was counted many times. The rearrangement uses TRBV6-2 or TRBV6-3 and TRBJ2-7; 8 bases fit TRBD2. CDR1 and CDR2 (germline): MNHEY, SVGEGT. The CDR3 consists of 21 residues. Trimming at V came to 2 bases and at J to 3 bases, leaving 24 bases not matched to a gene. The CDR3 spells CASSYIDGAGLAGRHYYEQYF. As DNA, the CDR3 is TGTGCCAGCAGTTACATCGATGGGGCCGGGTTAGCGGGACGACATTACTACGAGCAGTACTTC.

Many counts were recorded for this clonotype. The V and J genes are TRBV4-1 and TRBJ1-5; D uncertain. V lost 1 base to trimming and J lost 6 bases, with 13 bases between them. The CDR3 length is 15 residues. Looked up from germline, CDR1 is MGHRA and CDR2 is YSYEKL. The chain's CDR3 is CASSQGVLTRQPQHF. For the CDR3, the DNA is TGCGCCAGCAGCCAAGGAGTACTTACACGTCAGCCCCAGCATTTT.

This clonotype showed up many times. J is TRBJ2-3 and V is TRBV27; 7 bases are shared with TRBD2. Germline V CDR1 and CDR2: MNHEY, SMNVEV (reference sequence). CDR3 size: 17 residues. The V segment lost 8 bases and the J segment 4 bases; nucleotides outside the gene matches: 18. CDR3 in DNA: TGTGCCAGCTCCCTCTTAGGAGCGGGGCAAACCTCAGATACGCAGTATTTT. Its translation is CASSLLGAGQTSDTQYF.

As for this clonotype: Without the conserved terminal phenylalanine or tryptophan, this CDR3 likely stems from a read error. This sequence joins TRBV28 and TRBJ2-3, with D possibly TRBD1 on 6 matching bases. The CDR3 runs to 15 residues. V gave up 7 bases and J gave up 1 base, with 15 bases separating them. In germline, CDR1 is MDHEN, CDR2 SYDVKM. Written as DNA, the CDR3 is TGTGCCAGCACCCTAGTGGGACATGGCACAGATACGCAGTATCTT. Its translation is CASTLVGHGTDTQYL.